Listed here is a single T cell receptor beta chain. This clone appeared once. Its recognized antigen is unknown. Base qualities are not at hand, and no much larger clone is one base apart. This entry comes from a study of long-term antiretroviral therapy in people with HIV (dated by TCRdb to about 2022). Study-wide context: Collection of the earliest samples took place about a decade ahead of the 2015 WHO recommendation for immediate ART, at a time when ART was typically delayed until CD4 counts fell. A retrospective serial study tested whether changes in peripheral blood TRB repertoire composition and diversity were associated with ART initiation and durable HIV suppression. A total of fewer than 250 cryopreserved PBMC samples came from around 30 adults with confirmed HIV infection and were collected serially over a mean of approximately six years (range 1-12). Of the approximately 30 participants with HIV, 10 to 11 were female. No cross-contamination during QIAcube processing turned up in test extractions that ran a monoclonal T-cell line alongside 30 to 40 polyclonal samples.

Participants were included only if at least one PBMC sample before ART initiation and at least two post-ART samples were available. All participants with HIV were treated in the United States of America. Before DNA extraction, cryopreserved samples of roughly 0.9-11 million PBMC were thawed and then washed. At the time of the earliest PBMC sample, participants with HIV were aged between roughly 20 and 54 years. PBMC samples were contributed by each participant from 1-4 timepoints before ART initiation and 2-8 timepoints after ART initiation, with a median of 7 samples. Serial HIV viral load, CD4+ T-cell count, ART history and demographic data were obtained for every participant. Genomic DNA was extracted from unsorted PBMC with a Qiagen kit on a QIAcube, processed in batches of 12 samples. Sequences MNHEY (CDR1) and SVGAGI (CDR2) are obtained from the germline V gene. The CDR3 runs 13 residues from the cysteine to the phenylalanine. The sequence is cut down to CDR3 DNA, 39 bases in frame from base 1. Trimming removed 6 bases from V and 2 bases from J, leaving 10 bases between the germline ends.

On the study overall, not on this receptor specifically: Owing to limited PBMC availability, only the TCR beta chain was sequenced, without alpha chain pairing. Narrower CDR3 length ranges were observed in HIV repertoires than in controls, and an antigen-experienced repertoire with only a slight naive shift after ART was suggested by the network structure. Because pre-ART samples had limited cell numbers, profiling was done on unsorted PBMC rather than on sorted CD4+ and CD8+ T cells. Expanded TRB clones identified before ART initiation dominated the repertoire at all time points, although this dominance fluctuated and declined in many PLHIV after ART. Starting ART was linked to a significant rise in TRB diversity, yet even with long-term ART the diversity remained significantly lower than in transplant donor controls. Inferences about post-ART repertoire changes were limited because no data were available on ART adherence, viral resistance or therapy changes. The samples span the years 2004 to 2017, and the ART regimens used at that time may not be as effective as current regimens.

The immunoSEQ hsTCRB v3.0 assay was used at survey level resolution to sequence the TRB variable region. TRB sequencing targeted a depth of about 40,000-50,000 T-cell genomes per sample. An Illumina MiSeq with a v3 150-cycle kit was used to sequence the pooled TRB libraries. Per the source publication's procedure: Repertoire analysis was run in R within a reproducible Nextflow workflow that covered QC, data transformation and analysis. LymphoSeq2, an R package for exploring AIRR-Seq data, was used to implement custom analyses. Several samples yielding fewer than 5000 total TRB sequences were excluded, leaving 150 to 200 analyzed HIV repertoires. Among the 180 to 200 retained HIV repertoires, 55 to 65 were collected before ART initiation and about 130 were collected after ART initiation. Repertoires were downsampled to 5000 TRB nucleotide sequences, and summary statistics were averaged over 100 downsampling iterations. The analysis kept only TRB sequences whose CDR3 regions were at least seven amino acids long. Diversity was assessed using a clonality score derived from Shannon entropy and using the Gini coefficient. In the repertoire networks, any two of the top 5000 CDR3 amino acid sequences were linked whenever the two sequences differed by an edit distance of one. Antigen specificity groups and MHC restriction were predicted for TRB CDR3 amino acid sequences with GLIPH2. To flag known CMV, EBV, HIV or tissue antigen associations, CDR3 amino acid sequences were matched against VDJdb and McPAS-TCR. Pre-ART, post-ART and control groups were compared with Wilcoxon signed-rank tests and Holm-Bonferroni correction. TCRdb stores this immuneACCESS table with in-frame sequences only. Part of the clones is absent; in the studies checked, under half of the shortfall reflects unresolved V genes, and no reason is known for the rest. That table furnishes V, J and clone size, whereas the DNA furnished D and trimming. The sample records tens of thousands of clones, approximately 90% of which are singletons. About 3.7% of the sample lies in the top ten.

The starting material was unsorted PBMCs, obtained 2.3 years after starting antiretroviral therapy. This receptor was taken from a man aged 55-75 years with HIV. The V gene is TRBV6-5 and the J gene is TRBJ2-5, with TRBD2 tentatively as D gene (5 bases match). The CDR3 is CASRIPGQETQYF. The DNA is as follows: TGTGCCAGCAGAATCCCGGGACAAGAGACCCAGTACTTC.